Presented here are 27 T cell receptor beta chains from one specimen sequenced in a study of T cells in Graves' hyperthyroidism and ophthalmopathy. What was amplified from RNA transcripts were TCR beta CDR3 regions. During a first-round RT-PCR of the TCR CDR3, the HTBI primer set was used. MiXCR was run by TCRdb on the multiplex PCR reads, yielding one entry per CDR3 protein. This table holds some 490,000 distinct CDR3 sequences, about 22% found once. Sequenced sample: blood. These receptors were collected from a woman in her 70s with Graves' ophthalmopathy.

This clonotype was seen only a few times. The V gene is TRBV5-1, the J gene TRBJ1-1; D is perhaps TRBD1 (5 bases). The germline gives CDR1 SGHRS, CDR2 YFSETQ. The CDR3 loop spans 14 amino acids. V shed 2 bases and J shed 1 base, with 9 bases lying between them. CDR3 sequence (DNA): TGCGCCAGCAGCTTAATCAGGGAGAACACTGAAGCTTTCTTT. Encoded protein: CASSLIRENTEAFF.

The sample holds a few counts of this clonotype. DNA of the CDR3: TGCGCCAGCAGCTTGGCAGTGACAGGGGCTAGCACAGATACGCAGTATTTT. Residues: CASSLAVTGASTDTQYF. V is TRBV5-1 and J is TRBJ2-3; 8 positions agree with TRBD1. Per germline, CDR1 SGHRS and CDR2 YFSETQ. Losses at the gene ends were 0 bases for V and 0 bases for J; bases not matched to a gene: 6. This CDR3 has 17 amino acids. The full variable domain, with the rest looked up from reference TRBV5-1 and TRBJ2-3, is KAGVTQTPRYLIKTRGQQVTLSCSPISGHRSVSWYQQTPGQGLQFLFEYFSETQRNKGNFPGRFSGRQFSNSRSEMNVSTLELGDSALYLCASSLAVTGASTDTQYFGPGTRLTVL.

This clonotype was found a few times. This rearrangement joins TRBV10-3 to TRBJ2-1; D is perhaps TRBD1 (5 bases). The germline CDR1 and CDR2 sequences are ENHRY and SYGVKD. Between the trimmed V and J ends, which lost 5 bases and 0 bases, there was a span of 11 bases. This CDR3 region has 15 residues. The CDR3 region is CAISMTDNSYNEQFF. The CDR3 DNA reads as TGTGCCATCAGTATGACGGACAACTCCTACAATGAGCAGTTCTTC.

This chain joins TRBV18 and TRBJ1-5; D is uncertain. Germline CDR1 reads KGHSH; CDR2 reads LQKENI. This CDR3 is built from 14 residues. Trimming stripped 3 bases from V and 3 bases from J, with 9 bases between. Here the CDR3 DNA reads TGTGCCAGCTCACCGAGCCAGACCAATCAGCCCCAGCATTTT. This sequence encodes CASSPSQTNQPQHF.

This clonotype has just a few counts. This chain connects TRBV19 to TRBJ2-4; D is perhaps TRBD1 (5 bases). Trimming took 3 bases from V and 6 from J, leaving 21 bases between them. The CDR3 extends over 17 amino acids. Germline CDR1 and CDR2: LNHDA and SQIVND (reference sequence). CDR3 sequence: CASSMGQVPAGINIQYF. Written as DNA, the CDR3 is TGTGCCAGTAGTATGGGGCAGGTCCCAGCTGGTATAAACATTCAGTACTTC.

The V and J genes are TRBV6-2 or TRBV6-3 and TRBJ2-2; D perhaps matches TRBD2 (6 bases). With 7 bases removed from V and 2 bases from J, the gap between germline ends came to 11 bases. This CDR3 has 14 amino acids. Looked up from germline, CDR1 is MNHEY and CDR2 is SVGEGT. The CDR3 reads CASTPGGNTGELFF. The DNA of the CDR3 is TGTGCCAGCACCCCCGGGGGAAACACCGGGGAGCTGTTTTTT.

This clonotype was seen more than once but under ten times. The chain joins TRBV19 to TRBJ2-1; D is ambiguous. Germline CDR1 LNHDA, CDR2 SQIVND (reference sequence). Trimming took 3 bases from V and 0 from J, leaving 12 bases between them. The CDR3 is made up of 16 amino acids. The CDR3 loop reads CASSIQLSHSYNEQFF. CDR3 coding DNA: TGTGCCAGTAGTATTCAACTCTCCCACTCCTACAATGAGCAGTTCTTC.

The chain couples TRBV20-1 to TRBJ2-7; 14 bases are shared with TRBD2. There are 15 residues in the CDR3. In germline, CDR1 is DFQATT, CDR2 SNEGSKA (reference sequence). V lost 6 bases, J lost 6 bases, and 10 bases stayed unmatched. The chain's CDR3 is CSAGLAGVGLREQYF. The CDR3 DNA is TGCAGTGCGGGACTAGCGGGAGTTGGCCTACGCGAGCAGTACTTC.

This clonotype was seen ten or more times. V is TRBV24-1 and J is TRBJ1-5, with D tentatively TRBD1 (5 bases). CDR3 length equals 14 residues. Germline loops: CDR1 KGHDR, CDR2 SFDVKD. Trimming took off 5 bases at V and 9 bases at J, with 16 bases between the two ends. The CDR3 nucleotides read TGTGCCACCAGTGCCTCCGGGGGGGTAGGGCCCCAGCATTTT. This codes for CATSASGGVGPQHF.

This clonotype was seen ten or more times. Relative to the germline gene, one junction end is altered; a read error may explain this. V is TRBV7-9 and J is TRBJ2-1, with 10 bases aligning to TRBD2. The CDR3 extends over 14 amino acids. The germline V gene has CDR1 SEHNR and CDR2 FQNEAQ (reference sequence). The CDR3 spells CASSLAGGYNEQFF. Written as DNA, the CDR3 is TGTGCCAGCAGTTTAGCGGGAGGCTACAATGAGCAGTTCTTC.

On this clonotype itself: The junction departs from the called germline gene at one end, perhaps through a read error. CDR3 in DNA: TGTGCCAGCAGTTACTCGTCTTCGGACTCTGGAGACACCATATATTTT. Protein sequence: CASSYSSSDSGDTIYF. J is TRBJ1-3 and V is TRBV6-5; D gene ambiguous. This CDR3 has 16 residues. Per germline, CDR1 MNHEY and CDR2 SVGAGI.

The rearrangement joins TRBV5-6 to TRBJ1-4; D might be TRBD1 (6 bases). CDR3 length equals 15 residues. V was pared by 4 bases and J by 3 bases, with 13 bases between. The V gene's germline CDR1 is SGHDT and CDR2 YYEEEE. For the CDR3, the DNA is TGTGCCAGCAGCCACACAGGGAGGTCTAATGAAAAACTGTTTTTT. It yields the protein CASSHTGRSNEKLFF.

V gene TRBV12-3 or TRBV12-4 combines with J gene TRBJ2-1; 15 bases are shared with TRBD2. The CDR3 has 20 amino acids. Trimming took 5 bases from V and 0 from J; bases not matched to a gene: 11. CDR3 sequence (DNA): TGTGCCAGCAGTCCGAGGGGACTAGCGGGAGGTGAAAGCTCCTACAATGAGCAGTTCTTC. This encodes CASSPRGLAGGESSYNEQFF.

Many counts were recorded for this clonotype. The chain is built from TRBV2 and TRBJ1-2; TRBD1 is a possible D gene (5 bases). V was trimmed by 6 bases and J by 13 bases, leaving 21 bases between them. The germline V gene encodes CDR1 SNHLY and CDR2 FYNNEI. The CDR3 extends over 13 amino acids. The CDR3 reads CASREDTLVVFTF. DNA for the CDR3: TGTGCCAGCAGAGAGGACACCTTGGTTGTGTTCACCTTC.

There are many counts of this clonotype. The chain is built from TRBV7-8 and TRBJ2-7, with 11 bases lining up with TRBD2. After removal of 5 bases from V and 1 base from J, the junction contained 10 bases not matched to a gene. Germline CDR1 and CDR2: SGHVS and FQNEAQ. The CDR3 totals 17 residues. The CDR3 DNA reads TGTGCCAGCAGCCCCCCGCCCGGGACTAGCGGTTCCTACGAGCAGTACTTC. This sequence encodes CASSPPPGTSGSYEQYF.

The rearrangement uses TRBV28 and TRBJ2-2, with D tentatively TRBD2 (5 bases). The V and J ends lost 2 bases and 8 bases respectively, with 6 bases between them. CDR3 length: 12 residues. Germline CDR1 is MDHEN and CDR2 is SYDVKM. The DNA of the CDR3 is TGTGCCAGCAGTTTACAGCGGGGGGAGCTGTTTTTT. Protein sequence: CASSLQRGELFF.

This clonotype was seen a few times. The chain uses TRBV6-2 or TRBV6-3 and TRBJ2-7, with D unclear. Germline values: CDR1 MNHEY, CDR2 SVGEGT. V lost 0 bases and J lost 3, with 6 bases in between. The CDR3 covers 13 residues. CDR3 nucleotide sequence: TGTGCCAGCAGTTACTCTCACTACTACGAGCAGTACTTC. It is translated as CASSYSHYYEQYF.

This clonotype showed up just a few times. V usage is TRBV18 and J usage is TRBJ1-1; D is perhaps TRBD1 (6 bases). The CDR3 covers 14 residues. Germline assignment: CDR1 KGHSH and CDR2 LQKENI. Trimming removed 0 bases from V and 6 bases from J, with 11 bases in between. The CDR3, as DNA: TGTGCCAGCTCACCACCGTTGGGGGCCGCTGAAGCTTTCTTT. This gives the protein CASSPPLGAAEAFF.

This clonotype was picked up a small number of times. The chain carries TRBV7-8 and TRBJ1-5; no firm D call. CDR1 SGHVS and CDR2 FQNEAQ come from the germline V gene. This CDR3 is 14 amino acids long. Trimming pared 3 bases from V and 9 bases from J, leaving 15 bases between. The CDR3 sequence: CASSFTAGFPPQHF. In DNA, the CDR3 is TGTGCCAGCAGCTTTACAGCTGGATTTCCGCCCCAGCATTTT.

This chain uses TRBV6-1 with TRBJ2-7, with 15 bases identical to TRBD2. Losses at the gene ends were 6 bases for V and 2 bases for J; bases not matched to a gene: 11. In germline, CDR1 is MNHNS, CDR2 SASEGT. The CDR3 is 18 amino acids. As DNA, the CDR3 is TGTGCCAGCAGGGAGGGACTAGCGGGAGGTCGGGGAGCCTACGAGCAGTACTTC. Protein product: CASREGLAGGRGAYEQYF.

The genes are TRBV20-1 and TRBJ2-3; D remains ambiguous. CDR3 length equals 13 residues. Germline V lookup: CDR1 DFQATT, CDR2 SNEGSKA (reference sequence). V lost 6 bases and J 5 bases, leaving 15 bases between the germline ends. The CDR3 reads CSALGDGQDTQYF. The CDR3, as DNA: TGCAGTGCCCTGGGTGATGGCCAAGATACGCAGTATTTT.

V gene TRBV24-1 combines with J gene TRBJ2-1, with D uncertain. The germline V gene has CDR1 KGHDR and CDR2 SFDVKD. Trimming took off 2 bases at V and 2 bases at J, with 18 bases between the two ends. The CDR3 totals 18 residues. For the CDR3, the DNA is TGTGCCACCAGTGATTACCCCACTCCCAGCCGACCCTACAATGAGCAGTTCTTC. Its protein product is CATSDYPTPSRPYNEQFF.

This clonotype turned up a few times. The CDR3 nucleotides read TGTGCCTGGAGTGTACGGTCCGCAGGGAGTGAAGCTTTCTTT. It codes for CAWSVRSAGSEAFF. V gene TRBV30 combines with J gene TRBJ1-1; a possible D gene is TRBD1 (5 bases). Germline V CDR1 and CDR2: GTSNPN, SVGIG (reference sequence). The CDR3 length is 14 residues. Trimming cost V 0 bases and J 7 bases, with 15 bases left between them.

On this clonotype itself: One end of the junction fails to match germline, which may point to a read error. DNA of the CDR3: TGTGTCAGCAGCCAAGAGGAGGGCGAGCAGTACTTC. Translated: CVSSQEEGEQYF. The chain has TRBV3-1 and TRBJ2-7; a weak D match, TRBD2 (6 bases). Looked up from germline, CDR1 is LGHDT and CDR2 is YNNKEL (reference sequence). The CDR3 totals 12 residues.

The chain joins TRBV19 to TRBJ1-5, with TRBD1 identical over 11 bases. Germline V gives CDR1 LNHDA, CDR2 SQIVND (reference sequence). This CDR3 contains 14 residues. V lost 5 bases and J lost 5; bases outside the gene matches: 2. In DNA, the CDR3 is TGTGCCAGTAGTGGGACAGGGGGAGATCAGCCCCAGCATTTT. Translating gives CASSGTGGDQPQHF.

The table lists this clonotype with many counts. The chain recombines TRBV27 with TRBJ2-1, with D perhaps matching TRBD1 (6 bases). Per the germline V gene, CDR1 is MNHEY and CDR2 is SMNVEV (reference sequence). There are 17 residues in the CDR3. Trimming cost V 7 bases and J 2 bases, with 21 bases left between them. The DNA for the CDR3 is TGTGCCAGCAACACTCACCCCGGACAGCGTACCTACAATGAGCAGTTCTTC. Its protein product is CASNTHPGQRTYNEQFF.

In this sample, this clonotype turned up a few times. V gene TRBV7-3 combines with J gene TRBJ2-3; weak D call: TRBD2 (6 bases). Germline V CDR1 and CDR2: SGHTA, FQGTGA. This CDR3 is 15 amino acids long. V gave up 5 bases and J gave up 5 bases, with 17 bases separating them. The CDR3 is CASSQTGTPRDTQYF. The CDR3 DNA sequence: TGTGCCAGCAGCCAAACCGGGACTCCGAGAGATACGCAGTATTTT.